This TCR beta chain was found in a study of T cell clones after liver transplantation (dated 2019 in TCRdb). In terms of the full investigation: The samples were obtained from ITN030ST, a randomized trial that attempted immunosuppression withdrawal within 2 years after liver transplantation. As an antigen-independent comparator for donor-reactive sequences, third party-reactive TCRbeta sequences were also identified from pre-transplant MLRs. Donor-reactive T cell clones were identified using TCRbeta sequencing after a pre-transplant mixed lymphocyte reaction and were then followed in post-transplant blood. No induction therapy was given to the subjects, and standard immunosuppression was administered until randomization at 12-24 months post-transplant. Blood samples were taken pre-transplant, pre-randomization before withdrawal, and post-randomization after full withdrawal or failed withdrawal. The study cohort included 8 liver transplant recipients, of whom 3 were classified as tolerant and 5 as non-tolerant. Three of the eight recipients were HCV-positive; the others were transplanted for non-autoimmune, non-viral indications. To count as tolerant, a recipient had to stay completely off immunosuppression for at least one year without liver enzymes climbing beyond twice the upper limit of normal. Beyond this particular receptor, the publication reports: In a couple of subjects, low numbers of available donor cells limited the measurable donor-reactive repertoire. Since no allograft tissue specimens were available, donor-reactive T cells may have migrated into the graft instead of being deleted. Conclusions were preliminary, limited by small, heterogeneous patient numbers and non-standardized post-transplant time points. In 5 of 8 subjects, regardless of tolerance or HCV status, circulating donor-reactive CD4 TCRbeta sequences dropped significantly post-transplant. After accounting for repertoire turnover, donor-reactive detection was significantly reduced in 7 of 8 subjects for CD4 and 8 of 8 for CD8. Donor-reactive sequences declined more than third party-reactive ones, suggesting partial antigen-specific deletion unrelated to withdrawal success.

On this clone: Its target antigen remains unknown. Base qualities were left out, and no much larger clone turns up one base away.

The time point label of this sample denotes: pre-transplant. Unstimulated PBMCs, after thawing, were stained for CD3, CD4 and CD8 and then FACS-sorted into CD3+CD4+ and CD3+CD8+ populations. Each of the 8 studied subjects was randomized to immunosuppression withdrawal. The Qiagen DNeasy Blood and Tissue Kit was used for isolation of genomic DNA. Using immunoSEQ, frozen genomic DNA was subjected to high-throughput TCRbeta CDR3 sequencing, a process that included PCR amplification, mapping, bias correction and internal controls. As for how the authors treated the data: Only productive rearrangements were retained, and each unique TCRbeta sequence was defined by its CDR3 nucleotide sequence together with its V and J gene. Donor-reactive sequences required at least 5-fold expansion in CFSE-low cells versus unstimulated pre-transplant cells and at least 0.01% frequency. Per-subject minimum frequency thresholds, based on the lowest-template unstimulated sample, ensured at least 90% detection power. Jensen-Shannon divergence between the top 1000 TCRbeta sequences post- versus pre-transplant served as the measure of repertoire turnover. Two-sided Fisher's exact tests were used to test for changes in the detection of donor-reactive sequences. TCRdb re-hosts the immuneACCESS table, in-frame sequences only. Its copies lack some clones; in the studies checked, an unresolved V gene accounts for under half of them, and the cause for the rest is not known. Clone size and V and J calls were adopted from that table, with D and trimming inferred from the DNA. The sample yields around 60,000 clones; around 75% were counted once. The biggest ten clones account for roughly 15% of the sample.

Spanning cysteine to phenylalanine, the CDR3 consists of 14 amino acids. Only CDR3 DNA remains: 42 bases, in frame from the first base. The junction shows trimming of 5 bases on V and 7 bases on J, and the gene matches do not reach 7 bases of it. CDR1 is given as WNHNN and CDR2 as SYGVQD, both from the germline V gene (reference sequence). In this chain, TRBV10-1 is recombined with TRBJ2-1, and TRBD2 matches 8 of the central bases. The receptor's source is a human donor who received a liver transplant. The material sequenced was CD4+ T cells from blood, taken before liver transplant. The DNA reads TGCGCCAGCAGTAGCGGGGGCCCACGTAATGAGCAGTTCTTC. This sequence encodes CASSSGGPRNEQFF.